This record concerns one T cell receptor beta chain sequence. The germline V gene encodes CDR1 SGHNT and CDR2 YYREEE (reference sequence). V lost 4 bases and J lost 6; bases outside the gene matches: 9. The CDR3 sequence is 15 residues long. TCRdb re-called the 5' RACE reads with MiXCR, one entry per CDR3 protein. This sample has 80,000 to 130,000 distinct CDR3 sequences, with roughly 10% found just once. The data belong to a study of T-cell memory formation after mild COVID-19. Sequenced input: PBMCs or a T cell subset sorted from them (not recorded which). The J gene is TRBJ1-1, the V gene TRBV5-4, with 10 bases matching TRBD1. This clonotype was obtained from a man aged 18 to 30 who had mild COVID-19 (a few samples of this study predate the infection). Cell type and time point are not known. The CDR3 here is CASSRGDRGGAEAFF. As DNA, the CDR3 is TGTGCCAGCAGCAGGGGGGACAGGGGAGGCGCTGAAGCTTTCTTT.